This TCR beta chain was captured in a study of blood T cell repertoires in COVID-19. As for the study in general: Sites across the United States, Italy and Spain contributed samples from acute and convalescent COVID-19. In each case, the material was cDNA or gDNA derived from T cells, B-cell-depleted T cells, or PBMCs.

Authors' analysis steps: Nucleated cell counts were estimated from reference gene primer amplification. Method: immunoSEQ multiplex PCR; TCRdb's copy keeps in-frame clones and lacks some. V and J calls and clone size are copied from that table; D and trimming were computed from the DNA. The sample contains roughly 80,000 clones, about 87% of which appear only once. In its sample, this clone was seen a few times. This CDR3 region has 16 residues. Germline CDR1 reads LNHNV; CDR2 reads YYDKDF (reference sequence). V lost 6 bases to trimming and J lost 7 bases; unmatched junction nucleotides: 14. The receptor's source is a woman older than 75 with acute or convalescent COVID-19. V and J are TRBV15 and TRBJ2-3; 9 bases agree with TRBD2. Specimen: peripheral blood. CDR3 sequence reads: CATSRGERGARNTQYF. CDR3 bases: TGTGCCACCAGTCGGGGGGAGCGGGGGGCAAGAAATACGCAGTATTTT.